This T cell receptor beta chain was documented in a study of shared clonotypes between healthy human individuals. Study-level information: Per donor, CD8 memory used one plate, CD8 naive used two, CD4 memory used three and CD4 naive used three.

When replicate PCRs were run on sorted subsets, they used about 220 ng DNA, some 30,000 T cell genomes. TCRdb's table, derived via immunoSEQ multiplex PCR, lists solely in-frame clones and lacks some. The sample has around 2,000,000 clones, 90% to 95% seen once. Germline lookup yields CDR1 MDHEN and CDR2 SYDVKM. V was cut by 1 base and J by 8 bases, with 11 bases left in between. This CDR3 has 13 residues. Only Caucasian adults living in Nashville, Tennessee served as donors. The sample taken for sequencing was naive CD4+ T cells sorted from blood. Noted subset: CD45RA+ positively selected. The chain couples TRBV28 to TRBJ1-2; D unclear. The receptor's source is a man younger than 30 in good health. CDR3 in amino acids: CASSLSPQDGYTF. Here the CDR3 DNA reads TGTGCCAGCAGTTTATCTCCCCAAGACGGCTACACCTTC.